A single sample is the source of the 25 T cell receptor beta chains below, sequenced in a study of monozygotic twins with inflammatory bowel disease. TCRdb reanalyzed the 5' RACE reads, giving one entry per CDR3 protein sequence and no DNA. The sample table includes around 380,000 distinct CDR3 sequences. Sequenced material: blood. Receptors originate from a human donor with ulcerative colitis or Crohn's disease, or a healthy co-twin of an affected twin (not recorded which).

The chain couples TRBV27 to TRBJ1-2; there is no DNA to check the TCRdb D call of TRBD1. Germline lookup yields CDR1 MNHEY and CDR2 SMNVEV (reference sequence). The CDR3 is 18 amino acids. CDR3 loop: CASSLYAPPGGSRDGYTF.

The J gene is TRBJ1-2, the V gene TRBV7-8. The CDR3 spans 16 residues. The germline CDR1 and CDR2 sequences are SGHVS and FQNEAQ. The CDR3 spells CASSLLGAAGGWGYTF.

V gene TRBV14 combines with J gene TRBJ2-2; the D call of TRBD1 rests on TCRdb alone, since no DNA is present to check it. The germline CDR1 and CDR2 sequences are SGHDN and FVKESK. The CDR3 loop spans 15 amino acids. The CDR3 spells CASSQENRVTGELFF.

This sequence joins TRBV6-5 and TRBJ2-1. From germline, CDR1 is MNHEY and CDR2 SVGAGI. This CDR3 spans 13 amino acids. CDR3 in amino acids: CASSYSRRNEQFF.

The J gene is TRBJ1-1, the V gene TRBV11-2. The V gene's germline CDR1 is SGHAT and CDR2 FQNNGV. CDR3 length: 16 amino acids. The CDR3 loop reads CASSSLGRGRYTEAFF.

V and J are TRBV15 and TRBJ1-5; no DNA is available, so the TRBD1 call from TCRdb remains unchecked. The CDR3 covers 17 residues. Germline V gene data show CDR1 as LNHNV and CDR2 as YYDKDF (reference sequence). CDR3 sequence reads: CATSRDPAGELYQPQHF.

This chain uses TRBV19 with TRBJ2-5; TCRdb names TRBD1, which stays unverified in the absence of DNA. Per the germline V gene, CDR1 is LNHDA and CDR2 is SQIVND (reference sequence). The CDR3 has 14 residues. The CDR3 sequence: CASSGTGLKETQYF. Variable domain in full (rest from reference TRBV19 and TRBJ2-5): DGGITQSPKYLFRKEGQNVTLSCEQNLNHDAMYWYRQDPGQGLRLIYYSQIVNDFQKGDIAEGYSVSREKKESFPLTVTSAQKNPTAFYLCASSGTGLKETQYFGPGTRLLVL.

The rearrangement uses TRBV18 and TRBJ2-2. CDR3 length equals 14 residues. Germline V lookup: CDR1 KGHSH, CDR2 LQKENI. CDR3 residues: CASSPPVDTGELFF.

This chain links TRBV20-1 with TRBJ2-5; TCRdb's assignment of TRBD1 cannot be checked, as there is no DNA. Looked up from germline, CDR1 is DFQATT and CDR2 is SNEGSKA (reference sequence). The CDR3 spans 13 residues. The CDR3: CNPRTGGSETQYF.

The CDR3: CAWNRGLAGGDEQFF. V is TRBV30 and J is TRBJ2-1; the TRBD2 assignment by TCRdb is unverifiable without DNA. The CDR3 length is 15 residues. CDR1 and CDR2 from the germline V gene are GTSNPN and SVGIG (reference sequence).

The V call is TRBV11-3, the J call TRBJ2-1; the D gene TCRdb calls, TRBD2, cannot be checked with no DNA. Germline CDR1 is SGHNT and CDR2 is YENEEA. The CDR3 covers 15 residues. This CDR3 is CASSYELAGEGKQFF.

The rearrangement uses TRBV6-1 and TRBJ2-1; the TCRdb D gene call, TRBD1, has no DNA to confirm it. The CDR3 is 14 residues long. Germline loops: CDR1 MNHNS, CDR2 SASEGT. CDR3 protein: CASRRTGQINEQFF.

J is TRBJ2-7 and V is TRBV11-2. Looked up from germline, CDR1 is SGHAT and CDR2 is FQNNGV. The CDR3 loop spans 13 amino acids. This CDR3 is CASSFRSPDEQYF.

The chain has TRBV20-1 and TRBJ2-7; TCRdb calls TRBD1, which cannot be checked without DNA. The V gene's germline CDR1 is DFQATT and CDR2 SNEGSKA (reference sequence). The CDR3 spans 11 residues. The CDR3 loop is CSDQGLGEQYF.

The chain couples TRBV23-1 to TRBJ1-1; the TCRdb call, TRBD1, lacks DNA for checking. TRBV23-1 is labeled an ORF, and its function is uncertain. There are 16 residues in the CDR3. CDR3 loop: CASTGGTGDEVTEAFF.

The chain uses TRBV9 and TRBJ2-3. There are 13 residues in the CDR3. The germline CDR1 and CDR2 sequences are SGDLS and YYNGEE. The CDR3 region is CASSGTNTDTQYF.

This rearrangement joins TRBV3-1 to TRBJ1-3; the D call from TCRdb, TRBD1, cannot be confirmed without DNA. Germline CDR1 and CDR2: LGHDT and YNNKEL (reference sequence). The CDR3 contains 16 residues. The CDR3 region is CASSLRTASSGNTIYF.

The chain couples TRBV5-4 to TRBJ2-2; as DNA is missing, the TRBD2 call by TCRdb cannot be tested. CDR1 and CDR2 from the germline V gene are SGHNT and YYREEE (reference sequence). The CDR3 contains 16 residues. The chain's CDR3 is CASSPGTSGTVGELFF.

V and J are TRBV10-2 and TRBJ2-3; checking the TCRdb D call of TRBD2 is not possible without DNA. The CDR3 sequence is 15 residues long. Germline V gene data show CDR1 as WSHSY and CDR2 as SAAADI. The CDR3 loop is CASIPGLASTDTQYF.

The V and J genes are TRBV7-2 and TRBJ1-2; the TCRdb D gene call, TRBD1, has no DNA to confirm it. Germline V gene sequence: CDR1 SGHTA, CDR2 FQGNSA. The CDR3 is made up of 15 amino acids. The CDR3 sequence is CASSLPWAGEYGYTF.

V usage is TRBV28 and J usage is TRBJ1-4; TCRdb reports TRBD1, a call that lacks DNA to check it against. From germline, CDR1 is MDHEN and CDR2 SYDVKM. CDR3 size: 16 residues. The CDR3 spells CASTIRDRSRGGKLFF.

V and J are TRBV6-6 and TRBJ2-7. The germline V gene has CDR1 MNHNY and CDR2 SVGAGI (reference sequence). The CDR3 spans 13 residues. CDR3 sequence: CASSYLGAYEQYF.

This chain links TRBV12-3 or TRBV12-4 with TRBJ1-5; TCRdb reports TRBD1, a call that lacks DNA to check it against. CDR3 size: 14 residues. This CDR3 is CASRIGTGNQPQHF.

V is TRBV20-1 and J is TRBJ2-1; the TCRdb D gene call, TRBD2, has no DNA to confirm it. The CDR3 runs 14 residues. CDR1 is DFQATT and CDR2 is SNEGSKA in the germline V gene (reference sequence). This CDR3 is CSARGSGTNNEQFF.

The chain joins TRBV11-2 to TRBJ2-7. The CDR3 consists of 14 residues. In germline, CDR1 is SGHAT, CDR2 FQNNGV. The CDR3 loop reads CASSLIASSYEQYF.